This T cell receptor beta chain was recovered during a study of blood T cell repertoires in COVID-19. On the study more broadly: Samples taken during acute and convalescent COVID-19 were collected in the United States, Italy and Spain. From T cells, B-cell-depleted T cells, or PBMCs came the material, which was cDNA or gDNA.

Sequencing used immunoSEQ multiplex PCR; TCRdb keeps in-frame clones, though not all of them. The sample shows about 69,000 clones, roughly 85% of them seen only once. This TCR was recovered from a man older than 75 with acute or convalescent COVID-19. The sequenced material came from peripheral blood.

CDR3 coding DNA: TGTGCCAGCGGACGACAGGGGTCCTATAATTCACCCCTCCACTTT. Translating it yields CASGRQGSYNSPLHF. V gene TRBV3-1 (or the pseudogene TRBV3-2) combines with J gene TRBJ1-6; 8 bases are a match to TRBD1. Trimming cost V 8 bases and J 1 base; bases outside gene matches: 4. The CDR3 extends over 15 amino acids. Germline V lookup: CDR1 LGHDT, CDR2 YNNKEL (reference sequence).